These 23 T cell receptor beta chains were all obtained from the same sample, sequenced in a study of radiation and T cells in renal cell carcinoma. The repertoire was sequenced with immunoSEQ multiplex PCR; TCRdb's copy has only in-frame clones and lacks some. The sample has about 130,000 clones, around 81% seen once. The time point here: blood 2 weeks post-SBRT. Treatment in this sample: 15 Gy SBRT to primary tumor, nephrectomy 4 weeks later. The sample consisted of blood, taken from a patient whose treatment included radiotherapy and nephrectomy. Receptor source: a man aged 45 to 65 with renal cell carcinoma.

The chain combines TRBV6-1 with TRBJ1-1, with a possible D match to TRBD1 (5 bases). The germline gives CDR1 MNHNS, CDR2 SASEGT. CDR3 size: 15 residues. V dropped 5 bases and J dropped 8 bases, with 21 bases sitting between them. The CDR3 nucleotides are TGTGCCAGCAGTCGCTCGGGACGGATTGGGATAGAAGCTTTCTTT. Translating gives CASSRSGRIGIEAFF.

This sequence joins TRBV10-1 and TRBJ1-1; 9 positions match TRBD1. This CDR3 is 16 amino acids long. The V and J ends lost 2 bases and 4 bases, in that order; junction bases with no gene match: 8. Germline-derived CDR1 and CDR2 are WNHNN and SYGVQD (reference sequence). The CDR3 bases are TGCGCCAGCAGTGAGCGAAGGGACAGGGTAAGCACTGAAGCTTTCTTT. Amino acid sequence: CASSERRDRVSTEAFF.

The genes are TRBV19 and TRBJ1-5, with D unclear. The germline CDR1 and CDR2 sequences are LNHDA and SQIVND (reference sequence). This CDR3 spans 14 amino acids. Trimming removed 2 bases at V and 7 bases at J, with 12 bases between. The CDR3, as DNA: TGTGCCAGTAGTATAAGTGTGACGACCCAGCCCCAGCATTTT. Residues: CASSISVTTQPQHF.

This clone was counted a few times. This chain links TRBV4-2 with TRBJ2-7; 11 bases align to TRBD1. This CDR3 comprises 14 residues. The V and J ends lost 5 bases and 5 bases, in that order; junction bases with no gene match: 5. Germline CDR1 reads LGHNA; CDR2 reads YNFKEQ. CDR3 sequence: CASSTRDRGNEQYF. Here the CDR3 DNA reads TGTGCCAGCAGCACCCGGGACAGGGGGAACGAGCAGTACTTC.

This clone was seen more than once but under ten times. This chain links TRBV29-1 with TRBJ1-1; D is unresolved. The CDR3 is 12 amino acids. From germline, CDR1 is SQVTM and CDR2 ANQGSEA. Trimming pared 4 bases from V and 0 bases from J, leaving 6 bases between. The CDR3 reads CSVVGVNTEAFF. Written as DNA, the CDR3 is TGCAGCGTTGTCGGGGTGAACACTGAAGCTTTCTTT.

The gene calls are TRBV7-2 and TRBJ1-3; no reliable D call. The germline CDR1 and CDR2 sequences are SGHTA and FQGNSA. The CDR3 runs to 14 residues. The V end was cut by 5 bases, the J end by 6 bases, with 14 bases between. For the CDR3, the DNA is TGTGCCAGCAGCCGAAAGTCAGGAGCAAACACCATATATTTT. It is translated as CASSRKSGANTIYF.

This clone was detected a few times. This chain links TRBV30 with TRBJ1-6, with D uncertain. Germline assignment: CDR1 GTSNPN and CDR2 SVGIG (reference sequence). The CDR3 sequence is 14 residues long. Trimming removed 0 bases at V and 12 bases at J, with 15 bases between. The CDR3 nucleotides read TGTGCCTGGAGTGTAGTAGGCTACGGCTTACCCCTCCACTTT. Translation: CAWSVVGYGLPLHF.

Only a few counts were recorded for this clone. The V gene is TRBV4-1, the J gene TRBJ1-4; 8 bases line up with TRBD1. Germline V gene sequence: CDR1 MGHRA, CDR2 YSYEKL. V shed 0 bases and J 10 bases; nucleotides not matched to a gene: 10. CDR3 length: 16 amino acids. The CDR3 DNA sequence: TGCGCCAGCAGCCAAGAGCTATCCCGGACAGGGCGAAAACTGTTTTTT. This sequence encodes CASSQELSRTGRKLFF.

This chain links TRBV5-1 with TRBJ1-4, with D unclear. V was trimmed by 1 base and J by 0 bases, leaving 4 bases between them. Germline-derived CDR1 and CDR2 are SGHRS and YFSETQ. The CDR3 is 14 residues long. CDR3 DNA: TGCGCCAGCAGCTTGACACCAACTAATGAAAAACTGTTTTTT. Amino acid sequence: CASSLTPTNEKLFF.

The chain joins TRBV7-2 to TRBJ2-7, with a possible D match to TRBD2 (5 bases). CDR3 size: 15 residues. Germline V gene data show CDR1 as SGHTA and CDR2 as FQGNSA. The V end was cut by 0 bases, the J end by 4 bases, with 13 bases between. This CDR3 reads CASSLAWGRGYEQYF. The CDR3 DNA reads TGTGCCAGCAGCTTAGCATGGGGTCGGGGATACGAGCAGTACTTC.

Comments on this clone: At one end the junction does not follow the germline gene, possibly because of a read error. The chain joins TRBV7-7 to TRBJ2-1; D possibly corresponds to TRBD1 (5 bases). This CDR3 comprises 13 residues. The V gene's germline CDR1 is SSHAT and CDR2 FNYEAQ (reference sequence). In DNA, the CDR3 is TGTGCTAGCAGCTCCGACAGTTACAATGAGCAGTTCTTC. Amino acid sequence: CASSSDSYNEQFF.

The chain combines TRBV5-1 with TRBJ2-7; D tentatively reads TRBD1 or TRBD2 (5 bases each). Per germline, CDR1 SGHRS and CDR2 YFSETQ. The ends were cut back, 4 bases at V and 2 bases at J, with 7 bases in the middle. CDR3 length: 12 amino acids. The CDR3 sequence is CASSRDAYEQYF. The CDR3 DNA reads TGCGCCAGCAGCCGGGACGCCTACGAGCAGTACTTC.

CDR3 protein: CASSQRVPRNTGELFF. In nucleotides, the CDR3 is TGTGCCAGCAGTCAAAGAGTCCCCAGGAACACCGGGGAGCTGTTTTTT. The chain is built from TRBV7-2 and TRBJ2-2, with D hard to call. CDR1 is SGHTA and CDR2 is FQGNSA in the germline V gene. The CDR3 is made up of 16 amino acids. Trimming took off 6 bases at V and 1 base at J, with 15 bases between the two ends.

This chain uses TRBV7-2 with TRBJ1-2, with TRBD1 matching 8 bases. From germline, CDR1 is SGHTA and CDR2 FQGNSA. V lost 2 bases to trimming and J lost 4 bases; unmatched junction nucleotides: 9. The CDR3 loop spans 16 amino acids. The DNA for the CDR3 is TGTGCCAGCAGCTTACCCAGCGACAGGGGTTTCTATGGCTACACCTTC. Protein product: CASSLPSDRGFYGYTF.

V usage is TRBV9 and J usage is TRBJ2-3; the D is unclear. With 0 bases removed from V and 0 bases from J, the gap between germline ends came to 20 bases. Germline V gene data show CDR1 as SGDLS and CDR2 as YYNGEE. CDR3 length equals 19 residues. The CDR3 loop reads CASSVGGVYGVPSTDTQYF. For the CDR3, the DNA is TGTGCCAGCAGCGTAGGTGGGGTCTACGGTGTGCCTAGCACAGATACGCAGTATTTT.

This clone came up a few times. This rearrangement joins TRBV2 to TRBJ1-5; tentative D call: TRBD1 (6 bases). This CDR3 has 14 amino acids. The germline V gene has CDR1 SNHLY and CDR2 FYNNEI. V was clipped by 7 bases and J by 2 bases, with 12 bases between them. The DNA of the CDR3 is TGTGCCAGCACCGGGACATTTGGCAATCAGCCCCAGCATTTT. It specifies CASTGTFGNQPQHF.

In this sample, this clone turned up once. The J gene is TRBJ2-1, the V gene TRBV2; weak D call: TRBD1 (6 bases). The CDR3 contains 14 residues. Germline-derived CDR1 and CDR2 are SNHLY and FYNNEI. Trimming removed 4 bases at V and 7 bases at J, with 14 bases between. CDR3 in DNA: TGTGCCAGCAGTGGGTCAGGGGTAAGGAATGAGCAGTTCTTC. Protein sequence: CASSGSGVRNEQFF.

DNA of the CDR3: TGCGCCAGCAGCCTCAGGGCGTTAGACAATGAGCAGTTCTTC. Its translation is CASSLRALDNEQFF. The V gene is TRBV4-1, the J gene TRBJ2-1; perhaps TRBD1 as D (5 bases). The V end lost 4 bases, the J end lost 5 bases, and 12 bases lay between the germline ends. This CDR3 comprises 14 residues. The germline V gene encodes CDR1 MGHRA and CDR2 YSYEKL.

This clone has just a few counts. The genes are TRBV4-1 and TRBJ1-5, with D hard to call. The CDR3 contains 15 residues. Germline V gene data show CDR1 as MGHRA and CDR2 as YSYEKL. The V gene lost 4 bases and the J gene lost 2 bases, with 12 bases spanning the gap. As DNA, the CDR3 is TGCGCCAGCAGCCTCAGTGGGTACGGCAATCAGCCCCAGCATTTT. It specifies CASSLSGYGNQPQHF.

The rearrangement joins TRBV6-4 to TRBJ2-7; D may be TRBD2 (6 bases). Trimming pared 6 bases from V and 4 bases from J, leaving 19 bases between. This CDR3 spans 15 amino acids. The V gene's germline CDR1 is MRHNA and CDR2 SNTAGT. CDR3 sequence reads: CASRTGLEGLYEQYF. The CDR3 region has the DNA TGTGCCAGCAGAACCGGGTTGGAGGGGCTGTACGAGCAGTACTTC.

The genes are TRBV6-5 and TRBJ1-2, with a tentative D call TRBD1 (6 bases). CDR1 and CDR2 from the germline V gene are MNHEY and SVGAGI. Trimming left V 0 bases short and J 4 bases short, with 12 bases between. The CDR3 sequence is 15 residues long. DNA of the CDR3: TGTGCCAGCAGTTACTCGCCGTCGGGGGCCTATGGCTACACCTTC. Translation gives CASSYSPSGAYGYTF.

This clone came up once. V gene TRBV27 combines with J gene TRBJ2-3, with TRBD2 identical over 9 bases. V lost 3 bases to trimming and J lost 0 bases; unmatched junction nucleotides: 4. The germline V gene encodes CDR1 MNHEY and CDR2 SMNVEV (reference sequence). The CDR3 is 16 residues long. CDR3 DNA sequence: TGTGCCAGCAGTTTGACTAGCGGAACTAGCACAGATACGCAGTATTTT. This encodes CASSLTSGTSTDTQYF.

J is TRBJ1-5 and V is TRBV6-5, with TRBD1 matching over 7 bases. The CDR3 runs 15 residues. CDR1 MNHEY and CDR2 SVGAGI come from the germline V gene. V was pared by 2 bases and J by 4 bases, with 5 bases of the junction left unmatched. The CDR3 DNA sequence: TGTGCCAGCAGTTACCGGGACAGTCGGAATCAGCCCCAGCATTTT. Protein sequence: CASSYRDSRNQPQHF.